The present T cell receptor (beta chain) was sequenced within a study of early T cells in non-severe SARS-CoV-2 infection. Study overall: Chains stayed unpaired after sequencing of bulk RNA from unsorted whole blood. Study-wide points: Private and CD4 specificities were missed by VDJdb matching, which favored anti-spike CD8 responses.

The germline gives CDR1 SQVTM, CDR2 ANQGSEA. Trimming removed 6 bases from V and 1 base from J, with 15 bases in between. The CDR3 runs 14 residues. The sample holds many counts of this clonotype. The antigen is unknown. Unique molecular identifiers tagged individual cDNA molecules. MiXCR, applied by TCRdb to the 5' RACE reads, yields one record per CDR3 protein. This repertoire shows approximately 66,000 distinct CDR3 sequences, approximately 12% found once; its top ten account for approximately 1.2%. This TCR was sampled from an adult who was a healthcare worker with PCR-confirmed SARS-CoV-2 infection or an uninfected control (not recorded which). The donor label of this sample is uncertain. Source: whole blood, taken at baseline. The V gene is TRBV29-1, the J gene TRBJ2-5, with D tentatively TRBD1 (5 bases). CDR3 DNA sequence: TGCAGCGTCGCCCCACAGGCGACCCAAGAGACCCAGTACTTC. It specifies CSVAPQATQETQYF.